The T cell receptor beta chain under discussion was sequenced for a study of blood T cell repertoires in COVID-19. In the study overall: From the United States, Italy and Spain came samples of acute and convalescent COVID-19. PBMCs, B-cell-depleted T cells, or T cells were the source of the cDNA or gDNA that made up the material.

The CDR3 extends over 17 amino acids. The V gene's germline CDR1 is SGDLS and CDR2 YYNGEE. V shed 4 bases and J 0 bases; nucleotides not matched to a gene: 6. In the source study's methods: Using reference gene primer amplification, nucleated cell counts were estimated. The data were produced by immunoSEQ multiplex PCR, yet TCRdb's version contains in-frame clones alone and is incomplete. V and J calls and clone size are as listed in that table; D and trimming were resolved from the DNA. The repertoire has fewer than 300,000 clones, roughly nine tenths of them found once; the top ten carry about 9.8%.

This clonotype originated in a man aged 40-49 years who had recovered from COVID-19. The gene calls are TRBV9 and TRBJ2-1, with TRBD2 identical over 11 bases. The sample was peripheral blood. This CDR3 reads CASSPFSGGASYNEQFF. The CDR3 DNA sequence: TGTGCCAGCAGCCCCTTTAGCGGGGGGGCCTCCTACAATGAGCAGTTCTTC.